One T cell receptor beta chain is described in this entry. Relative to the germline gene, one junction end is altered; a read error may explain this. Use of 60 Vbeta and 13 Jbeta primers characterized the PCR. TCRdb's table, derived via immunoSEQ multiplex PCR, lists solely in-frame clones and lacks some. Of roughly 180,000 clones listed, roughly 84% were seen once; the top ten hold 0.25% to 0.3%. The data derive from a study of cytomegalovirus exposure and HLA in healthy donors. The sequencing input was PBMCs. This sequence originates from a boy between 10 and 17 years old in good health and CMV-seronegative.

The CDR3 region is CASSVDRVADTRYF. CDR3 sequence (DNA): TGTGCCAGCAGCGTAGACAGGGTCGCAGATACGCGGTATTTT. J is TRBJ2-3 and V is TRBV9, with D possibly TRBD1 on 6 matching bases. CDR3 length equals 14 residues. CDR1 and CDR2 from the germline V gene are SGDLS and YYNGEE.